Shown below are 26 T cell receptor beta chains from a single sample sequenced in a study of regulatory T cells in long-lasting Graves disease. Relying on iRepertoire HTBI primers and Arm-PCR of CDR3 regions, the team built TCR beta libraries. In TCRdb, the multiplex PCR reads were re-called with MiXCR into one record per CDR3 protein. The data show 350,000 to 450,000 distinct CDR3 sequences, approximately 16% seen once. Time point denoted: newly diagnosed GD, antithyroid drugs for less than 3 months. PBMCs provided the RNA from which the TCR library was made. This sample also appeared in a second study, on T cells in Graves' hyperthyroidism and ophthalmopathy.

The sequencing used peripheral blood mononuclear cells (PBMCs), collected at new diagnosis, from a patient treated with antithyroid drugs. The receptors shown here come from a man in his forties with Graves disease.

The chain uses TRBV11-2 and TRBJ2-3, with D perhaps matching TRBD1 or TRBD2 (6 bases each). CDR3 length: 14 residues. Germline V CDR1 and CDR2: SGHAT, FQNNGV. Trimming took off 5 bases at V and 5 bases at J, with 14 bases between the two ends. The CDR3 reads CASSPDRTKDTQYF. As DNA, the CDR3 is TGTGCCAGCAGCCCAGACAGGACTAAAGATACGCAGTATTTT.

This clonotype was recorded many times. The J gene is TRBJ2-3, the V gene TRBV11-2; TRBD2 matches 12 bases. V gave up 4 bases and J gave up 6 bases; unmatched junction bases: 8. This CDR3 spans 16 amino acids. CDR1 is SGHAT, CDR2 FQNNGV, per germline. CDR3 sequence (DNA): TGTGCCAGCAGCTCACTAGCGGGGGGCCTAGTGGATACGCAGTATTTT. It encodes CASSSLAGGLVDTQYF.

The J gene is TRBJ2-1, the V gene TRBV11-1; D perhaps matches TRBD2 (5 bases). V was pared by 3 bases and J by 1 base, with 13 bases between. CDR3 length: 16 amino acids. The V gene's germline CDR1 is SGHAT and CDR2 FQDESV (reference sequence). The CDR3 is CASSFGSGKSYNEQFF. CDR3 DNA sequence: TGTGCCAGCAGCTTTGGGTCCGGGAAATCCTACAATGAGCAGTTCTTC.

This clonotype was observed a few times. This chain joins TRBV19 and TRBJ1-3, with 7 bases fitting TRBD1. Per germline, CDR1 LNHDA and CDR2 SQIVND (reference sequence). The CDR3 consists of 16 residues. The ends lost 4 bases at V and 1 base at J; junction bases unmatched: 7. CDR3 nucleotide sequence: TGTGCCAGTAGTACAATTGGGACAGCATCTGGAAACACCATATATTTT. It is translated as CASSTIGTASGNTIYF.

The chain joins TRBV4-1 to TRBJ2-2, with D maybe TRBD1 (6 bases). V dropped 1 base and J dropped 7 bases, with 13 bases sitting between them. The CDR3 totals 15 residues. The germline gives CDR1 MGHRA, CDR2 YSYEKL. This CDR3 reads CASSQVPRGGGELFF. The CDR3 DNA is TGCGCCAGCAGCCAAGTCCCCAGGGGCGGCGGGGAGCTGTTTTTT.

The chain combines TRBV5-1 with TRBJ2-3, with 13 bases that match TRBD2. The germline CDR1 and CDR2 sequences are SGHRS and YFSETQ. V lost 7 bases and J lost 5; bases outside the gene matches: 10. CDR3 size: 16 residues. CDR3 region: CASGGTSGVAGDTQYF. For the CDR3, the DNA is TGCGCCAGCGGAGGGACTAGCGGGGTTGCCGGAGATACGCAGTATTTT. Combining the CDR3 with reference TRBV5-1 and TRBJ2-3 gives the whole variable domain KAGVTQTPRYLIKTRGQQVTLSCSPISGHRSVSWYQQTPGQGLQFLFEYFSETQRNKGNFPGRFSGRQFSNSRSEMNVSTLELGDSALYLCASGGTSGVAGDTQYFGPGTRLTVL.

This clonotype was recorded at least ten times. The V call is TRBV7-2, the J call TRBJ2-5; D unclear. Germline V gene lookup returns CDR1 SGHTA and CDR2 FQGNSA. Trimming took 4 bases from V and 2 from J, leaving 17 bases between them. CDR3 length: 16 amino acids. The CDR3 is CASSSTRPSAQETQYF. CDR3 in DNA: TGTGCCAGCAGCTCGACTCGACCCAGCGCACAAGAGACCCAGTACTTC.

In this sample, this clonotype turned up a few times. This CDR3 reads CASSIPLGGGVHTEAFF. In DNA form, the CDR3 reads TGTGCCAGTAGTATACCCCTGGGGGGGGGCGTACACACTGAAGCTTTCTTT. The V call is TRBV19, the J call TRBJ1-1; the D gene is possibly TRBD1 (6 bases). V gave up 2 bases and J gave up 3 bases, with 19 bases separating them. The V gene's germline CDR1 is LNHDA and CDR2 SQIVND (reference sequence). There are 17 residues in the CDR3.

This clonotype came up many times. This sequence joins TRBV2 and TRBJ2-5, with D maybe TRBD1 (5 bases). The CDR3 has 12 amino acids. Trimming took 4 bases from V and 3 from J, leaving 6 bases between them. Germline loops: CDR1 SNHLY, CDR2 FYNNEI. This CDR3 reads CASSVQEETQYF. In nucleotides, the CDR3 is TGTGCCAGCAGTGTACAGGAAGAGACCCAGTACTTC.

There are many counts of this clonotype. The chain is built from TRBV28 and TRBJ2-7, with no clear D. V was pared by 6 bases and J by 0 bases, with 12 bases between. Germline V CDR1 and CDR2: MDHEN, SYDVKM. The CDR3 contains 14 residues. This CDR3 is CASSPDASSYEQYF. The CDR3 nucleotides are TGTGCCAGCAGCCCGGACGCTAGCTCCTACGAGCAGTACTTC.

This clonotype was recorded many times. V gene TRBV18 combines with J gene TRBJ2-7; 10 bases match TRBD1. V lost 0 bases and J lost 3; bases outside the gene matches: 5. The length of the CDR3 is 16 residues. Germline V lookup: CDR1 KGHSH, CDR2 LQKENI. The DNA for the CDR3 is TGTGCCAGCTCACCACCCGGGACAGGGGTCCTCTACGAGCAGTACTTC. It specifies CASSPPGTGVLYEQYF.

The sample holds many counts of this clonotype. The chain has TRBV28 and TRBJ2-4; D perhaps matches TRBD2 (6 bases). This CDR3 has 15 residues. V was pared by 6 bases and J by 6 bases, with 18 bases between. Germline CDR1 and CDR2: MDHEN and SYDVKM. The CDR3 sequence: CASSPVGDSRNIQYF. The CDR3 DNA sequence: TGTGCCAGCAGCCCCGTGGGGGACTCGAGAAACATTCAGTACTTC.

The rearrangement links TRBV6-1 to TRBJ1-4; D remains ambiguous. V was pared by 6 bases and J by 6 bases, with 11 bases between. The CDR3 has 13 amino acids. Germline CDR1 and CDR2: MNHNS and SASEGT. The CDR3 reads CASRFSWDEKLFF. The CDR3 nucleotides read TGTGCCAGCAGGTTCTCCTGGGATGAAAAACTGTTTTTT.

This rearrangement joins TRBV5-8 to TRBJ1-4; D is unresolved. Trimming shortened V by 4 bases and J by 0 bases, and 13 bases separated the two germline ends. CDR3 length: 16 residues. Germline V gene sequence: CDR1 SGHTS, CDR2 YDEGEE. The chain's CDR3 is CASSPTVLATNEKLFF. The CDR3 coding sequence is TGTGCCAGCAGCCCTACGGTGCTCGCAACTAATGAAAAACTGTTTTTT.

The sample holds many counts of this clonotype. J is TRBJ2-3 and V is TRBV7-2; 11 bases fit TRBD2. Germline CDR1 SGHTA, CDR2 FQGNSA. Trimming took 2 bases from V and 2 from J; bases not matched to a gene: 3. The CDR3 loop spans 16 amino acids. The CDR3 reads CASSLLAGGNTDTQYF. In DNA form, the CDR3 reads TGTGCCAGCAGCTTACTAGCGGGGGGAAACACAGATACGCAGTATTTT.

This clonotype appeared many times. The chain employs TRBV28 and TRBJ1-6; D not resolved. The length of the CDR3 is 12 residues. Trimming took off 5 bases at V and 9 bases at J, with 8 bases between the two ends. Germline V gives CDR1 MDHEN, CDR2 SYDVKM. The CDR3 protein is CASSVVRSPLHF. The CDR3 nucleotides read TGTGCCAGCAGTGTGGTGCGTTCACCCCTCCACTTT.

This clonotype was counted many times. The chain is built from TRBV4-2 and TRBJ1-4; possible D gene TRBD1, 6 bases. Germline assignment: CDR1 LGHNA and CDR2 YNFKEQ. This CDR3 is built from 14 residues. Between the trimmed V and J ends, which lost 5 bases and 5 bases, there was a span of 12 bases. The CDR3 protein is CASSVRGQNEKLFF. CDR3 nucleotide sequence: TGTGCCAGCAGCGTGCGGGGACAAAATGAAAAACTGTTTTTT.

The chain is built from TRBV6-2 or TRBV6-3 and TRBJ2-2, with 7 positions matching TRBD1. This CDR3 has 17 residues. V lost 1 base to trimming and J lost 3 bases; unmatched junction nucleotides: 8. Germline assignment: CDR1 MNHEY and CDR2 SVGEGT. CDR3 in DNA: TGTGCCAGCAGTTACTTGGGGACAGCGAGGGACACCGGGGAGCTGTTTTTT. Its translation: CASSYLGTARDTGELFF.

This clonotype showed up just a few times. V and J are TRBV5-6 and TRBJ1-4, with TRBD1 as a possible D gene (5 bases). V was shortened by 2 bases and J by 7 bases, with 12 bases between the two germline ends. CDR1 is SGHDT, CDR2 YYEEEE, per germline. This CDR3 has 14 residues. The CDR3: CASSLRGSGEKLFF. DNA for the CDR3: TGTGCCAGCAGCTTAAGGGGTTCGGGTGAAAAACTGTTTTTT.

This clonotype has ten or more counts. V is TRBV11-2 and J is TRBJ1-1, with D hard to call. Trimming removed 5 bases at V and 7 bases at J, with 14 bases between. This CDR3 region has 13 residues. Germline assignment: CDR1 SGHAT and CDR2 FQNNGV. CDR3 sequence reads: CASSVSLALEAFF. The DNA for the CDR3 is TGTGCCAGCAGCGTAAGCTTGGCCCTTGAAGCTTTCTTT.

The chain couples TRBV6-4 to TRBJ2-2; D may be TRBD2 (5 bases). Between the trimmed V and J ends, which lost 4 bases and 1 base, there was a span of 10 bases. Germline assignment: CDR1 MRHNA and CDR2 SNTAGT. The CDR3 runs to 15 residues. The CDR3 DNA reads TGTGCCAGCAGTGTTTTCGCGGGGAACACCGGGGAGCTGTTTTTT. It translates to CASSVFAGNTGELFF.

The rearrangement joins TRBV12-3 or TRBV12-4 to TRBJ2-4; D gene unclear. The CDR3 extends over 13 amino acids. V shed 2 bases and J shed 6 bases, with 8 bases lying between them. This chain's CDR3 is CASSLLVGNIQYF. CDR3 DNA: TGTGCCAGCAGTTTACTCGTGGGAAACATTCAGTACTTC.

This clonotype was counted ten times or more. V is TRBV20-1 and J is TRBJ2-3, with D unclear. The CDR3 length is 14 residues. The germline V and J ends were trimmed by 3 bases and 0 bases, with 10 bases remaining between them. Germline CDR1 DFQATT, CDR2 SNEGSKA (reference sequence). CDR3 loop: CSARYQQSTDTQYF. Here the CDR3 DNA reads TGCAGTGCTAGGTACCAGCAAAGCACAGATACGCAGTATTTT.

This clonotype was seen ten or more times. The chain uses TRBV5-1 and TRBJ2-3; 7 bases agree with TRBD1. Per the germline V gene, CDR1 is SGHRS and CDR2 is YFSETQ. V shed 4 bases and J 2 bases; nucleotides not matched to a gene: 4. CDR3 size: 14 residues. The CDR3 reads CASSTTGFTDTQYF. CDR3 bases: TGCGCCAGCAGCACGACAGGGTTCACAGATACGCAGTATTTT.

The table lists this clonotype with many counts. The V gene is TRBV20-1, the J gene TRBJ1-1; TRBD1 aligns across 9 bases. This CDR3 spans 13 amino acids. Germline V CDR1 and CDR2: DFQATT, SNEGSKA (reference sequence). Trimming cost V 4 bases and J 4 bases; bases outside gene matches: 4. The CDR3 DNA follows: TGCAGTGCTAAAGGGACAGGGAGCACTGAAGCTTTCTTT. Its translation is CSAKGTGSTEAFF.

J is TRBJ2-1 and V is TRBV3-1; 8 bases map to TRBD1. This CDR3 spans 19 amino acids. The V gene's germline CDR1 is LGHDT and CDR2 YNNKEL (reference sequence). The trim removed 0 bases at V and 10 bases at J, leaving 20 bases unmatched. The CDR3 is CASSQEEGRHQTGAYEQFF. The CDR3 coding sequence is TGTGCCAGCAGCCAAGAAGAAGGGAGACATCAGACAGGGGCGTACGAGCAGTTCTTC.